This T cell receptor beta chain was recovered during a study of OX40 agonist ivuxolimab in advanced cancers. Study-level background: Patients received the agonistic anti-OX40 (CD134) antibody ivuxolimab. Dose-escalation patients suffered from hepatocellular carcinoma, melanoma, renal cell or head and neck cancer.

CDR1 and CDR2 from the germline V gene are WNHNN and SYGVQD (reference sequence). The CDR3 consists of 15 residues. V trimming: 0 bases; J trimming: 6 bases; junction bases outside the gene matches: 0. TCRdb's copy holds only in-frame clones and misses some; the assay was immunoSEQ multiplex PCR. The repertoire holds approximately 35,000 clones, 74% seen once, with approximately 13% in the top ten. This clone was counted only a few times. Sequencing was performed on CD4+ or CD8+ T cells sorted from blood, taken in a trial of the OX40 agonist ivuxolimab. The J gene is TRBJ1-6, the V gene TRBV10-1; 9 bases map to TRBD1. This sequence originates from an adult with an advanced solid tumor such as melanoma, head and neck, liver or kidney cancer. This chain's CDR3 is CASSESTGGNSPLHF. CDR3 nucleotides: TGCGCCAGCAGTGAGTCGACAGGGGGTAATTCACCCCTCCACTTT.